The clone carrying this TCR beta chain was observed a handful of times. Its antigen is unidentified. This sample stems from a study of identical twins. The V segment lost 4 bases and the J segment 2 bases; nucleotides outside the gene matches: 4. Germline CDR1 reads LGHDT; CDR2 reads YNNKEL (reference sequence). The CDR3 contains 17 residues. A universal primer site arose from template switching, and cDNA bore unique molecular identifiers. Via MiXCR, TCRdb re-called the 5' RACE reads, giving one row per CDR3 protein. Of 200,000 to 250,000 distinct CDR3 sequences listed, roughly 12% are singletons. Study-wide results and caveats: Zero-insertion analyses were open to partial confounding by invariant MAIT and iNKT cells.

These same records also appear under a second study, on yellow fever vaccine responses in identical twins.

The chain couples TRBV3-1 to TRBJ2-1; 14 nucleotides line up with TRBD2. The sequence was collected from a woman between 18 and 29 years old in good health. Sequences were obtained from memory (CD45RO+) T cells sorted from blood. The CDR3 protein is CASSPRLAGGPYNEQFF. In DNA, the CDR3 is TGTGCCAGCAGCCCCAGACTAGCGGGAGGGCCCTACAATGAGCAGTTCTTC.